The rows below give T cell receptor beta chains drawn from one sample of a study of blood T cell repertoires in COVID-19. Assay: immunoSEQ multiplex PCR; the TCRdb copy retains only in-frame clones and omits some. The table has roughly 68,000 clones, around 90% seen once. The source material was peripheral blood. The receptors originated from a middle-aged man with COVID-19, enrolled during active disease. Each CDR3 is given with its conserved first and last residue. Fields, in order: J gene, V gene, CDR3 protein.

j_gene: TRBJ1-5; v_gene: TRBV5-6; CDR3aa: CASSPRTGGPQHF
j_gene: TRBJ1-4; v_gene: TRBV5-1; CDR3aa: CASNPGQGMEKLFF
j_gene: TRBJ2-3; v_gene: TRBV30; CDR3aa: CAWSVPTDTQYF
j_gene: TRBJ2-5; v_gene: TRBV5-1; CDR3aa: CASSPLASGGGETQYF
j_gene: TRBJ1-2; v_gene: TRBV5-6; CDR3aa: CASSLRGVQGAVGYTF
j_gene: TRBJ2-2; v_gene: TRBV7-6; CDR3aa: CASSLTYTGELFF
j_gene: TRBJ2-1; v_gene: TRBV19; CDR3aa: CASSIGLAGYNEQFF
j_gene: TRBJ2-1; v_gene: TRBV19; CDR3aa: CASSTNGGREQFF
j_gene: TRBJ1-2; v_gene: TRBV6-2/TRBV6-3; CDR3aa: CASSDTPLYGYTF
j_gene: TRBJ2-3; v_gene: TRBV27; CDR3aa: CASSSPPGRNTQYF
j_gene: TRBJ1-5; v_gene: TRBV2; CDR3aa: CATTGEGRNQPQHF
j_gene: TRBJ2-3; v_gene: TRBV5-1; CDR3aa: CASSLALLDTQYF
j_gene: TRBJ2-5; v_gene: TRBV19; CDR3aa: CASSINGQGWETQYF
j_gene: TRBJ2-7; v_gene: TRBV2; CDR3aa: CASSESPSYEQYF
j_gene: TRBJ2-3; v_gene: TRBV6-5; CDR3aa: CASSRDYPGHTQYF
j_gene: TRBJ2-1; v_gene: TRBV2; CDR3aa: CASRSTDEQFF
j_gene: TRBJ2-5; v_gene: TRBV14; CDR3aa: CASSQHGGGYQETQYF
j_gene: TRBJ2-5; v_gene: TRBV6-5; CDR3aa: CASRNPGGGTETQYF
j_gene: TRBJ2-1; v_gene: TRBV29-1; CDR3aa: CSVQRLAEPYNEQFF
j_gene: TRBJ2-2; v_gene: TRBV12-1; CDR3aa: CARVGGQSTGELFF
j_gene: TRBJ2-1; v_gene: TRBV30; CDR3aa: CAWSKGHSINEQFF
j_gene: TRBJ1-6; v_gene: TRBV30; CDR3aa: CAWTRTGNMWNSPLHF
j_gene: TRBJ1-6; v_gene: TRBV28; CDR3aa: CASSSYRDRGLNSPLHF
j_gene: TRBJ2-5; v_gene: TRBV4-2; CDR3aa: CASSQTGLETQYF
j_gene: TRBJ1-1; v_gene: TRBV2; CDR3aa: CASSELDSSNTEAFF
j_gene: TRBJ1-1; v_gene: TRBV5-1; CDR3aa: CASSLGENTEAFF
j_gene: TRBJ1-4; v_gene: TRBV5-1; CDR3aa: CASRTGVSNEKLFF
j_gene: TRBJ2-3; v_gene: TRBV7-9; CDR3aa: CASSLTRGTDTQYF
j_gene: TRBJ1-5; v_gene: TRBV4-2; CDR3aa: CASSQEAGQGGQPQHF
j_gene: TRBJ2-2; v_gene: TRBV18; CDR3aa: CASSPQPNTGELFF
j_gene: TRBJ1-1; v_gene: TRBV4-1; CDR3aa: CASSGRTVNTEAFF
j_gene: TRBJ1-2; v_gene: TRBV12-3/TRBV12-4; CDR3aa: CASSSGTGNGYTF
j_gene: TRBJ1-4; v_gene: TRBV3-1/TRBV3-2; CDR3aa: CASSQDRGLTNEKLFF
j_gene: TRBJ2-3; v_gene: TRBV5-1; CDR3aa: CASSFGQGSDTQYF
j_gene: TRBJ1-2; v_gene: TRBV6-4; CDR3aa: CASSDLAGGPGYTF
j_gene: TRBJ1-4; v_gene: TRBV5-1; CDR3aa: CASSLGGTGGEKLFF
j_gene: TRBJ1-4; v_gene: TRBV11-2; CDR3aa: CASSPRHPTNEKLFF
j_gene: TRBJ1-5; v_gene: TRBV30; CDR3aa: CAWSPPDSPQPQHF
j_gene: TRBJ1-6; v_gene: TRBV30; CDR3aa: CAWTRTQGALHF
j_gene: TRBJ2-5; v_gene: TRBV27; CDR3aa: CASSFQQGETQYF
j_gene: TRBJ1-5; v_gene: TRBV5-5; CDR3aa: CASSLRGPWEPQHF
j_gene: TRBJ2-1; v_gene: TRBV6-5; CDR3aa: CASSSRTGAGDEQFF
j_gene: TRBJ1-6; v_gene: TRBV5-6; CDR3aa: CASSLIGGLSPLHF
j_gene: TRBJ2-1; v_gene: TRBV5-1; CDR3aa: CASREGTVSYNEQFF
j_gene: TRBJ2-5; v_gene: TRBV6-2/TRBV6-3; CDR3aa: CASSYSRARGASQETQYF
j_gene: TRBJ2-2; v_gene: TRBV5-1; CDR3aa: CASSLYTNTGELFF
j_gene: TRBJ2-7; v_gene: TRBV28; CDR3aa: CASSLGGGFEQYF
j_gene: TRBJ2-7; v_gene: TRBV6-6; CDR3aa: CASSQPGDRGIEQYF
j_gene: TRBJ2-2; v_gene: TRBV29-1; CDR3aa: CSADRGQPGELFF
j_gene: TRBJ2-3; v_gene: TRBV5-4; CDR3aa: CASRRSGVGPDTQYF
j_gene: TRBJ1-5; v_gene: TRBV30; CDR3aa: CAWSGGQGQPQHF
j_gene: TRBJ2-5; v_gene: TRBV4-1; CDR3aa: CASSQGGGGAQETQYF
j_gene: TRBJ2-7; v_gene: TRBV28; CDR3aa: CASSRTVLYEQYF
j_gene: TRBJ1-2; v_gene: TRBV2; CDR3aa: CASSETGGNYGYTF
j_gene: TRBJ2-2; v_gene: TRBV5-4; CDR3aa: CASSFNRGGDTGELFF